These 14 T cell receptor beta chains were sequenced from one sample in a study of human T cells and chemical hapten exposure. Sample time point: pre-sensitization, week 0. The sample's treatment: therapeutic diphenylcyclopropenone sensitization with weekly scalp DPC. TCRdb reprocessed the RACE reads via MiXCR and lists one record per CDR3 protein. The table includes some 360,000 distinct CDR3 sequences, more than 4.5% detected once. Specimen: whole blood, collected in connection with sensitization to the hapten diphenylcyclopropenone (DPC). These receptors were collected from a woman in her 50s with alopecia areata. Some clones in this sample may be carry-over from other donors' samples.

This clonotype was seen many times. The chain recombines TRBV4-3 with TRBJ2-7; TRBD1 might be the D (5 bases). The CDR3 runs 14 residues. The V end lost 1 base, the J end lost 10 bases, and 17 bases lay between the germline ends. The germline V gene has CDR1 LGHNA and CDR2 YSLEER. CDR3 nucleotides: TGCGCCAGCAGCCAAGTTAGCACAGGCGCCGATCAGTACTTC. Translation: CASSQVSTGADQYF.

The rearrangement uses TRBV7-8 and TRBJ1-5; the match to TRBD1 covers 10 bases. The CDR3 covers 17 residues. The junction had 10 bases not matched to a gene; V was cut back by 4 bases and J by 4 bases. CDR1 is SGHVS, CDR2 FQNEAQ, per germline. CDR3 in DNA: TGTGCCAGCAGCTCCGAATTACGGACAGGGGGAAATCAGCCCCAGCATTTT. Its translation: CASSSELRTGGNQPQHF.

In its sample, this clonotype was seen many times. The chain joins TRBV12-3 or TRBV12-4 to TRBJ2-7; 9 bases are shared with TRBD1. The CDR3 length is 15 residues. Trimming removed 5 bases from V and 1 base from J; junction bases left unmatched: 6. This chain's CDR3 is CASSLDRGESYEQYF. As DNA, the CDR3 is TGTGCCAGCAGTCTGGACAGGGGAGAGTCCTACGAGCAGTACTTC.

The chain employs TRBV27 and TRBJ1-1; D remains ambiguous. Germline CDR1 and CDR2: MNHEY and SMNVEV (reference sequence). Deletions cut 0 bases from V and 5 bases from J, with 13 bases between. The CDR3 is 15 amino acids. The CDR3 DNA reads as TGTGCCAGCAGTTTATCGGTCGGGTTGAGGACTGAAGCTTTCTTT. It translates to CASSLSVGLRTEAFF.

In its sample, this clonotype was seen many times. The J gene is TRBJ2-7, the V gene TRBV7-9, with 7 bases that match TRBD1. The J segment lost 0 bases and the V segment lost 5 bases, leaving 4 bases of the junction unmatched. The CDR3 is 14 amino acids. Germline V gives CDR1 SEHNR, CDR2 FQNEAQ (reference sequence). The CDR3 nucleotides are TGTGCCAGCAGCGCGGACAGGAGCTCCTACGAGCAGTACTTC. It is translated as CASSADRSSYEQYF. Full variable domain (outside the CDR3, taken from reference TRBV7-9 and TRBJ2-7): DTGVSQNPRHKITKRGQNVTFRCDPISEHNRLYWYRQTLGQGPEFLTYFQNEAQLEKSRLLSDRFSAERPKGSFSTLEIQRTEQGDSAMYLCASSADRSSYEQYFGPGTRLTVT.

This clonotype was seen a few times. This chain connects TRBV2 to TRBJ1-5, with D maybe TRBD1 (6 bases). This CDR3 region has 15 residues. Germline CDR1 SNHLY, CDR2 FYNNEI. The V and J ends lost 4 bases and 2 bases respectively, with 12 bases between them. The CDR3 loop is CASSATGMGNQPQHF. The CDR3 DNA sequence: TGTGCCAGCAGTGCTACAGGGATGGGCAATCAGCCCCAGCATTTT.

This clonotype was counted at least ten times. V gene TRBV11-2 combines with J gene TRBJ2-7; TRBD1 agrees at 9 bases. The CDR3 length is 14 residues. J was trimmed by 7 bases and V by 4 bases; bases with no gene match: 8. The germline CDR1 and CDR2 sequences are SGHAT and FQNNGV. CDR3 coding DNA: TGTGCCAGCAGCTCCCCGGGACAGGGATTTGAGCAGTACTTC. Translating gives CASSSPGQGFEQYF.

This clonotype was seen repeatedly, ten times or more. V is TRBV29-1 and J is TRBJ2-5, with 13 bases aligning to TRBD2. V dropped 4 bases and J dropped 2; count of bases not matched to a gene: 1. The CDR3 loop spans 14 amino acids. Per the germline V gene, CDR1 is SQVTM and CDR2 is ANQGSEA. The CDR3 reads CSVVGLAGQETQYF. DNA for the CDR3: TGCAGCGTTGTGGGACTAGCGGGGCAAGAGACCCAGTACTTC.

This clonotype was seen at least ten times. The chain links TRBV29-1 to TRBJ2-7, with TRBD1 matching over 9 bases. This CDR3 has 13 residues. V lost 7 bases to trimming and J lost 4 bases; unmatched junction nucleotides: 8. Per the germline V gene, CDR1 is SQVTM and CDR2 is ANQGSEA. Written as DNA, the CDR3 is TGCAGCGCCCTGGGACAGGGTAATTACGAGCAGTACTTC. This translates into CSALGQGNYEQYF.

CDR3 sequence reads: CASSGTGDGSEQYF. DNA for the CDR3: TGTGCCAGCAGTGGGACAGGGGATGGATCCGAGCAGTACTTC. This chain uses TRBV2 with TRBJ2-7; 9 bases line up with TRBD1. J lost 6 bases, V lost 4 bases, and 7 bases had no gene match. The CDR3 is 14 amino acids. Germline values: CDR1 SNHLY, CDR2 FYNNEI.

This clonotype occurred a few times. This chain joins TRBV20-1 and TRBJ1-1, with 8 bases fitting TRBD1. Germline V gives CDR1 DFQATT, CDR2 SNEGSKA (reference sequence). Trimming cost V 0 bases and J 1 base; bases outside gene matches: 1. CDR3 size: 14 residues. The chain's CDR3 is CSAREGTGNTEAFF. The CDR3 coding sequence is TGCAGTGCTAGAGAAGGGACAGGGAACACTGAAGCTTTCTTT.

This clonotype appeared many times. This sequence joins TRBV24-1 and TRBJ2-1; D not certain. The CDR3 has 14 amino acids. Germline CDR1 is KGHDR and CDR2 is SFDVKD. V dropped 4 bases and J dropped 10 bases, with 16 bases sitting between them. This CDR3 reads CATSEGALPREQFF. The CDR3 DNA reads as TGTGCCACCAGTGAGGGTGCCCTACCGCGGGAGCAGTTCTTC.

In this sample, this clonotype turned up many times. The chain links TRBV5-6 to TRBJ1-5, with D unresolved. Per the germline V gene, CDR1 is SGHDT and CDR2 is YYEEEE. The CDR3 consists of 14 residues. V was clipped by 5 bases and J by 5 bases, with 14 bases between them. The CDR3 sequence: CASSSVGLDQPQHF. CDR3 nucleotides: TGTGCCAGCAGTTCAGTCGGGCTCGATCAGCCCCAGCATTTT.

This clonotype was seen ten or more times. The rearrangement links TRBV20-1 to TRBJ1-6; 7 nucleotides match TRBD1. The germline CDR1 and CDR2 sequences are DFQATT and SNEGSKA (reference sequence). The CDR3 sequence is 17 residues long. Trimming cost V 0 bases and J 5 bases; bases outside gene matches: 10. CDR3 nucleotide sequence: TGCAGTGCTAGAGATACTACGACAGGGCCTAATAATTCACCCCTCCACTTT. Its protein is CSARDTTTGPNNSPLHF.